This T cell receptor beta chain was identified in a study of blood T cell repertoires in COVID-19. Profiling relied on immunoSEQ multiplex PCR, and the TCRdb table lists in-frame clones only, not all of them. Here the sample spans under 85,000 clones, over 75% being singletons. V was pared by 6 bases and J by 4 bases, with 6 bases of the junction left unmatched. Germline CDR1 reads MNHEY; CDR2 reads SMNVEV (reference sequence). The CDR3 runs 15 residues. The sequence came from a human donor in a cohort sampled during active COVID-19. Material for sequencing was peripheral blood. J is TRBJ2-3 and V is TRBV27; 11 bases are a match to TRBD2. The CDR3 sequence is CASSISGGAPDTQYF. The CDR3 coding sequence is TGTGCCAGCAGCATTAGCGGGGGGGCACCAGATACGCAGTATTTT.